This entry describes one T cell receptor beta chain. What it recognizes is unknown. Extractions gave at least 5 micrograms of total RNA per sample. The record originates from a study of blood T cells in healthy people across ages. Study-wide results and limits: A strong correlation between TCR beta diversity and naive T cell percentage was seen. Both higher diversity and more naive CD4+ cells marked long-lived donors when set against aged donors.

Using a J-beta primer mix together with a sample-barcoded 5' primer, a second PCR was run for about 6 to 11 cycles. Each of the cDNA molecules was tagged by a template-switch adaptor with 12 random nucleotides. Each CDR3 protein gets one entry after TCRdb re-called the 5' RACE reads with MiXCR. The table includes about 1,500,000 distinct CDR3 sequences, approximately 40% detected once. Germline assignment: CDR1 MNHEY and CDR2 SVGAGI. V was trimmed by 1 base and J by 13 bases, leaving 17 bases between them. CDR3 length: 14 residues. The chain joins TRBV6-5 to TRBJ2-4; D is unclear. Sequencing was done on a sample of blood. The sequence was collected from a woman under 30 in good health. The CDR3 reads CASSYYSYVGEQYF. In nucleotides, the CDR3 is TGTGCCAGCAGTTACTACAGCTACGTAGGAGAGCAGTACTTC.